The 32 T cell receptor beta chains below all came from one sample that was sequenced in a study of T-cell memory formation after mild COVID-19. Using its own MiXCR run on the 5' RACE reads, TCRdb lists one record per CDR3 protein. The sample records about 430,000 distinct CDR3 sequences, roughly a quarter being singletons. Specimen: PBMCs or a T cell subset sorted from them (not recorded which). Receptors were obtained from an adult woman who had mild COVID-19 (a few samples of this study predate the infection). Cell type and time point are not known.

The chain combines TRBV5-1 with TRBJ1-1, with D perhaps matching TRBD1 (6 bases). CDR3 length: 12 amino acids. The V and J ends lost 4 bases and 5 bases respectively, with 9 bases between them. Germline V gene lookup returns CDR1 SGHRS and CDR2 YFSETQ. Here the CDR3 DNA reads TGCGCCAGCAGCAGGGACATGACTGAAGCTTTCTTT. Protein: CASSRDMTEAFF.

This rearrangement joins TRBV5-4 to TRBJ2-7; the match to TRBD1 covers 10 bases. CDR3 size: 15 residues. Germline V lookup: CDR1 SGHNT, CDR2 YYREEE (reference sequence). Losses at the gene ends were 1 base for V and 1 base for J; bases not matched to a gene: 2. CDR3 in DNA: TGTGCCAGCAGCTTGCCGGACAGGGGGTCCTACGAGCAGTACTTC. Its translation is CASSLPDRGSYEQYF.

This clonotype was counted a few times. CDR3 DNA sequence: TGCGCCAGCAGCCGGGGGACAGCGCCGGAATTTGAAAAACTGTTTTTT. Translated: CASSRGTAPEFEKLFF. The chain employs TRBV5-1 and TRBJ1-4; TRBD1 matches at 7 bases. This CDR3 has 16 amino acids. Trimming took 4 bases from V and 7 from J; bases not matched to a gene: 13. Looked up from germline, CDR1 is SGHRS and CDR2 is YFSETQ. Filled out from reference TRBV5-1 and TRBJ1-4, the complete variable domain reads KAGVTQTPRYLIKTRGQQVTLSCSPISGHRSVSWYQQTPGQGLQFLFEYFSETQRNKGNFPGRFSGRQFSNSRSEMNVSTLELGDSALYLCASSRGTAPEFEKLFFGSGTQLSVL.

This clonotype was seen a handful of times. The rearrangement joins TRBV5-1 to TRBJ2-3, with 11 bases that match TRBD2. The V gene end was trimmed by 3 bases and the J gene end by 2 bases; junction bases not matched to a gene: 5. The CDR3 contains 16 residues. Per the germline V gene, CDR1 is SGHRS and CDR2 is YFSETQ. CDR3 amino acids: CASSSLAGGHTDTQYF. The CDR3 DNA sequence: TGCGCCAGCAGCTCTCTAGCGGGGGGCCACACAGATACGCAGTATTTT. Filled out from reference TRBV5-1 and TRBJ2-3, the complete variable domain reads KAGVTQTPRYLIKTRGQQVTLSCSPISGHRSVSWYQQTPGQGLQFLFEYFSETQRNKGNFPGRFSGRQFSNSRSEMNVSTLELGDSALYLCASSSLAGGHTDTQYFGPGTRLTVL.

This clonotype has more than one count but fewer than ten. V gene TRBV5-8 combines with J gene TRBJ1-5; D is possibly TRBD1 (6 bases). There are 14 residues in the CDR3. The V gene's germline CDR1 is SGHTS and CDR2 YDEGEE. The V end lost 2 bases, the J end lost 6 bases, and 12 bases lay between the germline ends. CDR3 amino acids: CASSFTGLGQPQHF. CDR3 nucleotides: TGTGCCAGCAGCTTCACAGGGTTGGGTCAGCCCCAGCATTTT.

The chain has TRBV3-1 and TRBJ2-5; D could derive from TRBD1 or TRBD2 (5 bases each). CDR1 and CDR2 from the germline V gene are LGHDT and YNNKEL (reference sequence). The CDR3 has 14 amino acids. Trimming took off 6 bases at V and 3 bases at J, with 14 bases between the two ends. This chain's CDR3 is CASRAGSTEETQYF. DNA for the CDR3: TGTGCCAGCAGGGCAGGGAGCACAGAAGAGACCCAGTACTTC.

V and J are TRBV27 and TRBJ2-3; a possible D gene is TRBD2 (5 bases). Germline V gene data show CDR1 as MNHEY and CDR2 as SMNVEV (reference sequence). This CDR3 is 17 amino acids long. Deletions cut 0 bases from V and 6 bases from J, with 19 bases between. The DNA of the CDR3 is TGTGCCAGCAGTTTATCACTGCCGGGAACTACCTACGATACGCAGTATTTT. Protein sequence: CASSLSLPGTTYDTQYF.

This chain links TRBV29-1 with TRBJ1-1; 7 bases align to TRBD1. Germline CDR1 reads SQVTM; CDR2 reads ANQGSEA. The CDR3 runs to 13 residues. V shed 7 bases and J 0 bases; nucleotides not matched to a gene: 5. The CDR3 DNA sequence: TGCAGCGAACGGGGACAGTTGAACACTGAAGCTTTCTTT. Translating gives CSERGQLNTEAFF.

This chain connects TRBV7-8 to TRBJ2-1; possible D gene TRBD2, 7 bases. The germline CDR1 and CDR2 sequences are SGHVS and FQNEAQ. This CDR3 region has 20 residues. Trimming cost V 5 bases and J 2 bases, with 28 bases left between them. CDR3 in DNA: TGTGCCAGCAGCCCAAACGGGGGGCCCACCCCTTACCAGACCTACAATGAGCAGTTCTTC. The encoded protein is CASSPNGGPTPYQTYNEQFF. The full variable domain, with the rest looked up from reference TRBV7-8 and TRBJ2-1, is GAGVSQSPRYKVAKRGQDVALRCDPISGHVSLFWYQQALGQGPEFLTYFQNEAQLDKSGLPSDRFFAERPEGSVSTLKIQRTQQEDSAVYLCASSPNGGPTPYQTYNEQFFGPGTRLTVL.

The chain employs TRBV12-3 or TRBV12-4 and TRBJ1-1; 8 bases match TRBD1. Trimming cost V 5 bases and J 0 bases; bases outside gene matches: 2. The CDR3 consists of 14 residues. The CDR3 region is CASSRTGMNTEAFF. Here the CDR3 DNA reads TGTGCCAGCAGTCGGACAGGGATGAACACTGAAGCTTTCTTT.

V is TRBV9 and J is TRBJ2-1, with a weak D call TRBD1 (5 bases). V lost 5 bases and J 5 bases, leaving 8 bases between the germline ends. The CDR3 runs to 12 residues. Germline CDR1 SGDLS, CDR2 YYNGEE. CDR3 DNA: TGTGCCAGCAGGGGGCCAAACAATGAGCAGTTCTTC. This sequence encodes CASRGPNNEQFF.

At least ten counts were recorded for this clonotype. The chain uses TRBV7-2 and TRBJ2-3, with 12 bases fitting TRBD2. Germline V gene lookup returns CDR1 SGHTA and CDR2 FQGNSA. The V and J ends lost 5 bases and 6 bases, in that order; junction bases with no gene match: 9. This CDR3 is built from 16 residues. The CDR3 reads CASSPASGRAIDTQYF. The CDR3 DNA follows: TGTGCCAGCAGCCCAGCTAGCGGGAGGGCCATCGATACGCAGTATTTT.

The chain carries TRBV27 and TRBJ2-5, with 14 nucleotides matching TRBD2. The ends lost 5 bases at V and 5 bases at J; junction bases unmatched: 7. The CDR3 length is 16 residues. From germline, CDR1 is MNHEY and CDR2 SMNVEV (reference sequence). CDR3 residues: CASSLTSGRAEETQYF. CDR3 DNA: TGTGCCAGCAGTCTGACTAGCGGGAGGGCCGAGGAGACCCAGTACTTC.

Only a few counts were recorded for this clonotype. The V gene is TRBV6-5, the J gene TRBJ1-1; a weak D match, TRBD1 (5 bases). The V end lost 0 bases, the J end lost 0 bases, and 5 bases lay between the germline ends. CDR1 is MNHEY, CDR2 SVGAGI, per germline. CDR3 length equals 14 residues. The CDR3 region has the DNA TGTGCCAGCAGTTACTCGGGACTGAACACTGAAGCTTTCTTT. Residues: CASSYSGLNTEAFF.

This clonotype was observed a few times. The chain's CDR3 is CASSSIPFGTEAFF. For the CDR3, the DNA is TGTGCCAGCAGTTCGATTCCCTTCGGCACTGAAGCTTTCTTT. The chain is built from TRBV12-3 or TRBV12-4 and TRBJ1-1; D is unresolved. The CDR3 has 14 residues. Trimming removed 4 bases at V and 4 bases at J, with 13 bases between.

The rearrangement links TRBV20-1 to TRBJ2-3; the match to TRBD2 covers 9 bases. This CDR3 region has 16 residues. Germline loops: CDR1 DFQATT, CDR2 SNEGSKA (reference sequence). The trim removed 6 bases at V and 4 bases at J, leaving 14 bases unmatched. CDR3 in amino acids: CSARLTRREGADTQYF. CDR3 nucleotide sequence: TGCAGTGCACGATTAACGAGGCGGGAGGGGGCAGATACGCAGTATTTT.

The J gene is TRBJ2-2, the V gene TRBV11-3, with D hard to call. The CDR3 contains 14 residues. The V gene's germline CDR1 is SGHNT and CDR2 YENEEA. V was pared by 1 base and J by 7 bases, with 10 bases between. The CDR3 loop is CASSLAEYVGELFF. CDR3 coding DNA: TGTGCCAGCAGCTTAGCGGAGTACGTCGGGGAGCTGTTTTTT. Complete variable domain (other parts from reference TRBV11-3 and TRBJ2-2): EAGVVQSPRYKIIEKKQPVAFWCNPISGHNTLYWYLQNLGQGPELLIRYENEEAVDDSQLPKDRFSAERLKGVDSTLKIQPAELGDSAVYLCASSLAEYVGELFFGEGSRLTVL.

This clonotype was observed a few times. The genes are TRBV29-1 and TRBJ2-3; TRBD2 matches 8 bases. Germline V CDR1 and CDR2: SQVTM, ANQGSEA. Unmatched junction bases numbered 15, after V lost 4 bases and J lost 0 bases. This CDR3 spans 18 amino acids. CDR3 residues: CSVARGGPTSSSTDTQYF. The CDR3 DNA sequence: TGCAGCGTTGCCCGCGGGGGGCCTACCTCATCTAGCACAGATACGCAGTATTTT.

This clonotype came up a few times. The J gene is TRBJ1-1, the V gene TRBV5-1, with 9 bases fitting TRBD1. Trimming removed 4 bases from V and 6 bases from J; junction bases left unmatched: 7. Germline V gene sequence: CDR1 SGHRS, CDR2 YFSETQ. CDR3 size: 14 residues. The CDR3 DNA reads as TGCGCCAGCAGCGTACAGGGGGCAAGCCCTGAAGCTTTCTTT. It encodes CASSVQGASPEAFF.

This clonotype occurred a few times. The chain combines TRBV5-3 with TRBJ1-2; unclear D gene. TRBV5-3 is an ORF, with its function uncertain. Trimming stripped 5 bases from V and 2 bases from J, with 7 bases between. This CDR3 is 12 amino acids long. CDR3 in amino acids: CARSGQNYGYTF. CDR3 nucleotides: TGTGCCAGAAGTGGGCAGAACTATGGCTACACCTTC.

This clonotype was recorded many times. V and J are TRBV7-9 and TRBJ1-1; possibly TRBD1 for D (5 bases). CDR1 SEHNR and CDR2 FQNEAQ come from the germline V gene (reference sequence). The V gene lost 7 bases and the J gene lost 7 bases, with 19 bases spanning the gap. The CDR3 length is 14 residues. The CDR3 DNA reads as TGTGCCAGCACCTCCACGAGGGGTGGACTTGAAGCTTTCTTT. Translation: CASTSTRGGLEAFF.

This chain connects TRBV20-1 to TRBJ2-7; D not certain. There are 15 residues in the CDR3. Deletions cut 0 bases from V and 0 bases from J, with 12 bases between. Per germline, CDR1 DFQATT and CDR2 SNEGSKA (reference sequence). CDR3 region: CSARDRAGLSYEQYF. As DNA, the CDR3 is TGCAGTGCTAGAGATCGGGCAGGCCTCTCCTACGAGCAGTACTTC.

This chain uses TRBV29-1 with TRBJ2-3, with no clear D. The V end lost 4 bases, the J end lost 4 bases, and 18 bases lay between the germline ends. Germline values: CDR1 SQVTM, CDR2 ANQGSEA. The CDR3 is 15 amino acids. This CDR3 is CSVVGPRNVPDTQYF. CDR3 nucleotide sequence: TGCAGCGTTGTCGGGCCGCGAAACGTCCCAGATACGCAGTATTTT.

This clonotype appeared a few times. CDR3 loop: CAISESRQGSNTEAFF. In DNA form, the CDR3 reads TGTGCCATCAGTGAGTCCAGGCAGGGGTCGAACACTGAAGCTTTCTTT. The genes are TRBV10-3 and TRBJ1-1; D is possibly TRBD1 (6 bases). The CDR3 has 16 amino acids. Germline CDR1 ENHRY, CDR2 SYGVKD. V shed 0 bases and J shed 1 base, with 12 bases lying between them.

The chain combines TRBV13 with TRBJ2-1, with TRBD2 as a possible D gene (6 bases). The CDR3 runs 12 residues. Germline V lookup: CDR1 PRHDT, CDR2 FYEKMQ (reference sequence). V gave up 5 bases and J gave up 12 bases, with 14 bases separating them. CDR3 region: CASSLAPGVQFF. The CDR3 nucleotides read TGTGCCAGCAGCCTAGCCCCGGGAGTGCAGTTCTTC.

The V and J genes are TRBV29-1 and TRBJ1-1; D is unresolved. V lost 4 bases, J lost 4 bases, and 10 bases lay in between. Germline lookup yields CDR1 SQVTM and CDR2 ANQGSEA. This CDR3 has 12 residues. This CDR3 reads CSVVRAGTEAFF. The CDR3 DNA sequence: TGCAGCGTTGTAAGGGCTGGCACTGAAGCTTTCTTT.

This clonotype was picked up a small number of times. CDR3 in DNA: TGCGCCAGCAGCCGATCCGGGACTAGCGGGTTACTGAGCTCTGGGGCCAACGTCCTGACTTTC. The encoded protein is CASSRSGTSGLLSSGANVLTF. The chain has TRBV5-1 and TRBJ2-6, with 12 nucleotides matching TRBD2. Germline CDR1 SGHRS, CDR2 YFSETQ. The J segment lost 0 bases and the V segment lost 4 bases, leaving 14 bases of the junction unmatched. The CDR3 is made up of 21 amino acids.

This clonotype was counted a few times. V gene TRBV20-1 combines with J gene TRBJ2-5; D call uncertain. The CDR3 totals 14 residues. V was pared by 0 bases and J by 1 base, with 9 bases between. Germline V gene data show CDR1 as DFQATT and CDR2 as SNEGSKA (reference sequence). The CDR3 is CSARDLRTQETQYF. Written as DNA, the CDR3 is TGCAGTGCTAGAGATTTACGGACCCAAGAGACCCAGTACTTC.

This rearrangement joins TRBV25-1 to TRBJ1-3; the D gene is possibly TRBD1 (6 bases). Germline V gene lookup returns CDR1 MGHDK and CDR2 SYGVNS. This CDR3 contains 17 residues. Trimming shortened V by 4 bases and J by 0 bases, and 16 bases separated the two germline ends. The CDR3 loop reads CASSGVTGTPSGNTIYF. The CDR3 region has the DNA TGTGCCAGCAGTGGCGTAACAGGGACACCCTCTGGAAACACCATATATTTT.

This clonotype was seen a few times. V is TRBV12-3 or TRBV12-4 and J is TRBJ2-5; 8 nucleotides match TRBD2. The V segment lost 6 bases and the J segment 4 bases; nucleotides outside the gene matches: 7. The CDR3 covers 14 residues. CDR3 sequence reads: CASRPGGGRETQYF. CDR3 nucleotides: TGTGCCAGCAGGCCGGGGGGGGGGCGAGAGACCCAGTACTTC.

This clonotype was recorded many times. This rearrangement joins TRBV11-3 to TRBJ2-1, with a tentative D call TRBD1 (5 bases). From germline, CDR1 is SGHNT and CDR2 YENEEA. CDR3 length equals 11 residues. With 1 base removed from V and 10 bases from J, the gap between germline ends came to 5 bases. CDR3 loop: CASSLGQEQFF. As DNA, the CDR3 is TGTGCCAGCAGCTTAGGACAGGAGCAGTTCTTC.

The chain links TRBV12-3 or TRBV12-4 to TRBJ2-7; 8 bases match TRBD2. The CDR3 spans 14 residues. J lost 7 bases, V lost 5 bases, and 10 bases had no gene match. CDR3 in amino acids: CASSPSGGAKEQYF. The CDR3, as DNA: TGTGCCAGCAGTCCTTCCGGGGGGGCTAAAGAGCAGTACTTC.